Following are 21 T cell receptor beta chains from one sample sequenced in a study of cytomegalovirus exposure and HLA in healthy donors. Clones were read by immunoSEQ multiplex PCR, and TCRdb kept only the in-frame ones, dropping some. The table has 150,000 to 200,000 clones, approximately 82% seen once. Sequencing was performed on PBMCs. These receptors were taken from a woman aged 25 to 39 in good health and CMV-seropositive.

Here the CDR3 DNA reads TGTGCCAGCAGCTTAGGGCGGGCCCGCACCGGGGAGCTGTTTTTT. It yields the protein CASSLGRARTGELFF. V usage is TRBV11-2 and J usage is TRBJ2-2; D is possibly TRBD2 (5 bases). Trimming pared 1 base from V and 4 bases from J, leaving 10 bases between. CDR1 is SGHAT and CDR2 is FQNNGV in the germline V gene. The CDR3 covers 15 residues.

The genes are TRBV2 and TRBJ2-7; 9 bases line up with TRBD1. Germline values: CDR1 SNHLY, CDR2 FYNNEI. J was trimmed by 7 bases and V by 2 bases; bases with no gene match: 9. This CDR3 has 15 residues. The CDR3 reads CASSERGQGEGEQYF. CDR3 DNA: TGTGCCAGCAGTGAAAGGGGACAGGGTGAGGGGGAGCAGTACTTC.

The rearrangement joins TRBV5-1 to TRBJ1-1; D may be TRBD1 (5 bases). Germline V lookup: CDR1 SGHRS, CDR2 YFSETQ. V was cut by 0 bases and J by 5 bases, with 14 bases left in between. The CDR3 is 15 amino acids. CDR3 sequence reads: CASSLGPEGVTEAFF. In DNA, the CDR3 is TGCGCCAGCAGCTTGGGGCCCGAAGGGGTTACTGAAGCTTTCTTT.

To note about this clone: The junction shows a germline mismatch at one end, possibly a read error. The CDR3 here is CASIINPGQGAEAF. The DNA of the CDR3 is TGTGCCAGCATTATCAACCCGGGACAGGGGGCTGAGGCCTTC. The chain carries TRBV7-9 and TRBJ1-2; 12 bases are a match to TRBD1. This CDR3 spans 14 amino acids. Germline CDR1 and CDR2: SEHNR and FQNEAQ (reference sequence).

CDR3 nucleotides: TGTGCCAGCACATCACAGGGGGGCCCTTACGAGCAGTACTTC. As protein: CASTSQGGPYEQYF. The chain links TRBV7-2 to TRBJ2-7, with 8 nucleotides matching TRBD1. Trimming at V came to 7 bases and at J to 4 bases, leaving 9 bases not matched to a gene. CDR1 is SGHTA and CDR2 is FQGNSA in the germline V gene. The CDR3 contains 14 residues.

The chain uses TRBV7-9 and TRBJ2-2; no clear D gene. The CDR3 length is 15 residues. CDR1 and CDR2 from the germline V gene are SEHNR and FQNEAQ (reference sequence). Trimming cost V 7 bases and J 3 bases, with 15 bases left between them. The CDR3 here is CASTLVGGDTGELFF. CDR3 nucleotides: TGTGCCAGCACCCTCGTCGGCGGTGACACCGGGGAGCTGTTTTTT.

V and J are TRBV27 and TRBJ2-7, with 9 positions matching TRBD1. Germline V lookup: CDR1 MNHEY, CDR2 SMNVEV (reference sequence). V gave up 3 bases and J gave up 3 bases; unmatched junction bases: 3. This CDR3 contains 14 residues. The CDR3 sequence is CASSFPGQGYEQYF. CDR3 bases: TGTGCCAGCAGTTTTCCGGGACAGGGCTACGAGCAGTACTTC.

The CDR3 loop reads CASSQTSGSDTGELFF. CDR3 nucleotide sequence: TGCGCCAGCAGCCAGACTAGCGGGAGTGACACCGGGGAGCTGTTTTTT. This chain uses TRBV4-1 with TRBJ2-2; TRBD2 aligns across 12 bases. The V and J ends lost 3 bases and 3 bases, in that order; junction bases with no gene match: 2. The CDR3 has 16 residues. Germline CDR1 MGHRA, CDR2 YSYEKL.

This chain connects TRBV10-3 to TRBJ2-7; D call uncertain. Germline CDR1 ENHRY, CDR2 SYGVKD. V lost 0 bases and J 0 bases, leaving 18 bases between the germline ends. The CDR3 extends over 18 amino acids. The CDR3 here is CAISESTGSVGSSYEQYF. CDR3 nucleotide sequence: TGTGCCATCAGTGAGTCGACGGGTTCGGTCGGATCCTCCTACGAGCAGTACTTC.

The rearrangement links TRBV7-9 to TRBJ2-7, with TRBD2 identical over 9 bases. Germline values: CDR1 SEHNR, CDR2 FQNEAQ (reference sequence). This CDR3 is built from 13 residues. V gave up 3 bases and J gave up 5 bases; unmatched junction bases: 2. The CDR3 DNA is TGTGCCAGCAGCTTTGGACTAGCGAACGAGCAGTACTTC. It specifies CASSFGLANEQYF.

The V gene is TRBV6-4, the J gene TRBJ1-2, with a possible D match to TRBD1 (6 bases). V lost 4 bases and J 9 bases, leaving 21 bases between the germline ends. CDR1 is MRHNA and CDR2 is SNTAGT in the germline V gene. The CDR3 consists of 15 residues. The CDR3 nucleotides are TGTGCCAGCAGTGGTTCGGGACACGGTACGGGGAGCTACACCTTC. It codes for CASSGSGHGTGSYTF.

This clone was observed a single time. The J gene is TRBJ1-2, the V gene TRBV30; no clear D gene. The CDR3 runs to 12 residues. Between the trimmed V and J ends, which lost 0 bases and 7 bases, there was a span of 9 bases. Germline V gives CDR1 GTSNPN, CDR2 SVGIG (reference sequence). CDR3 coding DNA: TGTGCCTGGAGTGTACACGAGGTTGGCTACACCTTC. It yields the protein CAWSVHEVGYTF.

The chain carries TRBV7-6 and TRBJ2-5; 8 bases fit TRBD1. This CDR3 spans 15 amino acids. V shed 4 bases and J 2 bases; nucleotides not matched to a gene: 6. Germline V lookup: CDR1 SGHVS, CDR2 FNYEAQ. CDR3: CASSSYGQGQETQYF. The CDR3 DNA is TGTGCCAGCAGCTCCTATGGACAGGGACAAGAGACCCAGTACTTC.

The gene calls are TRBV28 and TRBJ2-1; no reliable D call. The ends were cut back, 5 bases at V and 0 bases at J, with 8 bases in the middle. Germline-derived CDR1 and CDR2 are MDHEN and SYDVKM. The CDR3 consists of 14 residues. The chain's CDR3 is CASSSVSSYNEQFF. Here the CDR3 DNA reads TGTGCCAGCAGTAGCGTTAGCTCCTACAATGAGCAGTTCTTC.

The chain uses TRBV18 and TRBJ2-5, with 7 bases aligning to TRBD2. Germline V gives CDR1 KGHSH, CDR2 LQKENI. V dropped 0 bases and J dropped 5; count of bases not matched to a gene: 9. The CDR3 is made up of 16 amino acids. The CDR3 bases are TGTGCCAGCTCACCACCCTCGAGCGGGGCCGGGGAGACCCAGTACTTC. Residues: CASSPPSSGAGETQYF.

The chain is built from TRBV29-1 and TRBJ2-5; no firm D call. Looked up from germline, CDR1 is SQVTM and CDR2 is ANQGSEA. The CDR3 is made up of 14 amino acids. Trimming left V 3 bases short and J 4 bases short, with 15 bases between. This chain's CDR3 is CSVDPNSTGETQYF. The CDR3 nucleotides read TGCAGCGTTGATCCCAATTCGACGGGAGAGACCCAGTACTTC.

The chain combines TRBV2 with TRBJ2-7, with D tentatively TRBD2 (5 bases). Per the germline V gene, CDR1 is SNHLY and CDR2 is FYNNEI. CDR3 size: 14 residues. The ends were cut back, 2 bases at V and 2 bases at J, with 10 bases in the middle. The CDR3 nucleotides are TGTGCCAGCAGTGAAAGTCCCGGGACCTACGAGCAGTACTTC. Its translation: CASSESPGTYEQYF.

The chain carries TRBV6-5 and TRBJ2-1; maybe TRBD2 (6 bases). This CDR3 spans 13 amino acids. V was shortened by 6 bases and J by 0 bases, with 6 bases between the two germline ends. Looked up from germline, CDR1 is MNHEY and CDR2 is SVGAGI. CDR3 nucleotide sequence: TGTGCCAGCAGACTAGCCTCCTACAATGAGCAGTTCTTC. As protein: CASRLASYNEQFF.

The chain joins TRBV10-1 to TRBJ1-2, with D maybe TRBD1 (6 bases). Germline V gene lookup returns CDR1 WNHNN and CDR2 SYGVQD (reference sequence). The CDR3 consists of 13 residues. V was clipped by 11 bases and J by 4 bases, with 17 bases between them. CDR3 sequence reads: CAARDIRGYGYTF. For the CDR3, the DNA is TGCGCCGCACGGGACATTAGGGGCTATGGCTACACCTTC.

Written as DNA, the CDR3 is TGTGCCAGCAGCCTCCGGGACAGCCCATCCTACGAGCAGTACTTC. Its protein product is CASSLRDSPSYEQYF. The chain has TRBV7-8 and TRBJ2-7; 7 nucleotides line up with TRBD1. V dropped 5 bases and J dropped 1; count of bases not matched to a gene: 8. CDR3 length: 15 amino acids. Germline V gene sequence: CDR1 SGHVS, CDR2 FQNEAQ.

The chain carries TRBV5-1 and TRBJ1-2, with no clear D. Trimming removed 0 bases at V and 0 bases at J, with 12 bases between. Germline loops: CDR1 SGHRS, CDR2 YFSETQ. There are 16 residues in the CDR3. The CDR3 reads CASSLGRSTANYGYTF. The CDR3 DNA is TGCGCCAGCAGCTTGGGACGGTCTACAGCTAACTATGGCTACACCTTC.